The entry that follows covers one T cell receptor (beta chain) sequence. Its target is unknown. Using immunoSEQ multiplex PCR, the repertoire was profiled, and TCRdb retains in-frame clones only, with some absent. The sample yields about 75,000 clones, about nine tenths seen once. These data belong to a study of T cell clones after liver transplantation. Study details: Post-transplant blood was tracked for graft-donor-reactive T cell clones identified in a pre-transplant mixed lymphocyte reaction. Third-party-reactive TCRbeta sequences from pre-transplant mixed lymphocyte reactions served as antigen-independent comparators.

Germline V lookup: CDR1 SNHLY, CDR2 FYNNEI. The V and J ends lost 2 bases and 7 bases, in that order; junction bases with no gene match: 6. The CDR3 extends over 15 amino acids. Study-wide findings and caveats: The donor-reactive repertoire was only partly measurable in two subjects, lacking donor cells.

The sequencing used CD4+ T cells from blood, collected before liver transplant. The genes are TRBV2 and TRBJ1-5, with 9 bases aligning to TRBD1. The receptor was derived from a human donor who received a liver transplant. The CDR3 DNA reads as TGTGCCAGCAGTGAATTGGGGACAGGGAAACAGCCCCAGCATTTT. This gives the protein CASSELGTGKQPQHF.